Sequencing of this T cell receptor (beta chain) was carried out in a study of radiation and T cells in renal cell carcinoma. Libraries were prepared by immunoSEQ multiplex PCR; TCRdb keeps only in-frame clonotypes and omits some of them. The profile covers approximately 90,000 clones, with around four fifths appearing a single time and 9.4% taken by the ten largest. Time point denoted: blood 4 weeks post-SBRT, at nephrectomy. Sample treatment: 15 Gy SBRT to primary tumor, nephrectomy 4 weeks later. Deletions cut 0 bases from V and 11 bases from J, with 14 bases between. The CDR3 is 13 residues long. Germline CDR1 is SGHRS and CDR2 is YFSETQ.

The input for sequencing was blood, taken from a patient whose treatment included radiotherapy and nephrectomy. This clonotype was obtained from a man over 45 with renal cell carcinoma. The chain joins TRBV5-1 to TRBJ2-5; weak D call: TRBD2 (6 bases). The CDR3 bases are TGCGCCAGCAGCTTGGGCAGGTCGGGAGAGCAGTACTTC. Encoded protein: CASSLGRSGEQYF.